The rows below give T cell receptor beta chains drawn from one sample of a study of T cell repertoires in cytomegalovirus infection. The antigens for these receptors are not known. TCRdb re-called the reads with MiXCR, one entry per CDR3 protein. The sample includes 450,000 to 650,000 distinct CDR3 sequences, 40% of them seen just once. Material: cultured PBMCs, obtained from culture after CMV antigen stimulation. Every receptor here comes from a human donor in good health (CMV status not recorded). Some clones in this sample may be carry-over from other donors' samples. The CDR3 runs from the conserved cysteine through the conserved F or W. D genes are given only for firm matches. A row's size may be missing; if present it is once, few, many or a size class.

D	V	size	J	DNA	CDR3
TRBD1	TRBV4-1	-	TRBJ1-5	TGCGCCAGCAGCCAAGATCCCCTCAGGGGGCGACTCATTGCGCCCCAGCATTTT	CASSQDPLRGRLIAPQHF
TRBD2	TRBV7-2	-	TRBJ2-7	TGTGCCAGCGGTCGGACTAGCGGATACTACGAGCAGTACTTC	CASGRTSGYYEQYF
-	TRBV11-2	-	TRBJ2-5	TGTGCCAGCAGTTCCTGGGGGCCACAAAAAGAGACCCAGTACTTC	CASSSWGPQKETQYF
-	TRBV12-5	many	TRBJ2-7	TGTGCTAGTGGTTTGGCTACCCGGACTTCAAGTCCCTCCGTTCCCGAGCAGTACTTC	CASGLATRTSSPSVPEQYF
-	TRBV7-2	few	TRBJ1-2	TGTGCCAGCAGCTTAAAAGGGGAGATCGATGGCTACACCTTC	CASSLKGEIDGYTF
TRBD1	TRBV5-6	-	TRBJ1-6	TGTGCCAGCAGCGTGGGAGGGGGCGAATCACCCCTCCACTTT	CASSVGGGESPLHF
-	TRBV24-1	few	TRBJ2-5	TGTGCCACCAGTGACCCCGGAGGCAGGGCGCAAGAGACCCAGTACTTC	CATSDPGGRAQETQYF
-	TRBV5-1	-	TRBJ2-3	TGCGCCAGCAGCTTTACGACTGCAGATACGCAGTATTTT	CASSFTTADTQYF
TRBD2	TRBV7-2	-	TRBJ2-1	TGTGCCAGCAGCAATTTCAAGGCGGGGGGGCGCGGAAATGAGCAGTTCTTC	CASSNFKAGGRGNEQFF
-	TRBV7-9	few	TRBJ1-5	TGTGCCAGCAGCTCTACAGGGTTATGGCCCCAGCATTTT	CASSSTGLWPQHF
-	TRBV7-2	few	TRBJ1-1	TGTGCCAGCAAAATAGGATCGGGGGCTAACACTGAAGCTTTCTTT	CASKIGSGANTEAFF
TRBD1	TRBV12-3/TRBV12-4	-	TRBJ1-1	TGTGCCAGCAGTCTTGGACAGGGTGGAGGAGCTTTCTTT	CASSLGQGGGAFF
-	TRBV7-9	many	TRBJ1-6	TGTGCCAGCAGCTCCGGGACTTGGGAGAATTCACCCCTCCACTTT	CASSSGTWENSPLHF
-	TRBV10-3	-	TRBJ1-2	TGTGCCATCAGTGAGTCGAGGGGGGGTTTGGATGGCTACACCTTC	CAISESRGGLDGYTF
-	TRBV7-9	-	TRBJ2-4	TGTGCCAGCAGCTTCCTGGAAAACATTCAGTACTTC	CASSFLENIQYF
-	TRBV19	-	TRBJ2-3	TGTGCCAGTTCTTGGGGGATCGGTACAGATACGCAGTATTTT	CASSWGIGTDTQYF
TRBD1	TRBV19	-	TRBJ2-1	TGTGCCAGTAGGGCAGGGGGCTTTGAGCAGTTCTTC	CASRAGGFEQFF
-	TRBV7-2	-	TRBJ1-6	TGTGCCAGCAGCTTAAGGGGGGGTAATAATTCACCCCTCCACTTT	CASSLRGGNNSPLHF
TRBD2	TRBV28	few	TRBJ2-5	TGTGCCAGCAGTCGCCGACTAGCCTTTCGAGAGACCCAGTACTTC	CASSRRLAFRETQYF
TRBD2	TRBV15	-	TRBJ2-5	TGTGCCACCAGCAGTTCGCGACTAGCGGGGCAAGAGACCCAGTACTTC	CATSSSRLAGQETQYF
-	TRBV7-2	few	TRBJ2-6	TGTGCCAGCAGCTGGGGTTTGTCGGGGGCCAACGTCCTGACTTTC	CASSWGLSGANVLTF
-	TRBV5-1	-	TRBJ2-1	TGCGCCAGCAGCTTGGTTCCAGGGGTCGCGTACAATGAGCAGTTCTTC	CASSLVPGVAYNEQFF
-	TRBV2	-	TRBJ1-6	TGTGCCAGCAGTGCCGGCAGGGGAAATTCACCCCTCCACTTT	CASSAGRGNSPLHF
TRBD2	TRBV6-2/TRBV6-3	few	TRBJ2-7	TGTGCCAGCAGTTACGAGGCTAGCGGGAGAAGTTACTACGAGCAGTACTTC	CASSYEASGRSYYEQYF
TRBD2	TRBV5-1	few	TRBJ2-3	TGCGCCAGCAGCCGGACCCCTCAGGAGCGGGGGAGCACAGATACGCAGTATTTT	CASSRTPQERGSTDTQYF
TRBD2	TRBV5-4	-	TRBJ2-3	TGTGCCAGCAGCAACGGACTAGCGGAGGGAGATACGCAGTATTTT	CASSNGLAEGDTQYF
-	TRBV12-3/TRBV12-4	few	TRBJ2-7	TGTGCCAGCAGGCCGCCGGGGACGGCGTCCGAGCAGTACTTC	CASRPPGTASEQYF
-	TRBV7-2	-	TRBJ2-5	TGTGCCAGCAGCTTATCCCCAATACGTAACCCCGGAGGCACTAACCAAGAGACCCAGTACTTC	CASSLSPIRNPGGTNQETQYF
TRBD2	TRBV5-5	-	TRBJ2-1	TGTGCCAGCAGCTTACTAGCGGGGTACTACAATGAGCAGTTCTTC	CASSLLAGYYNEQFF
-	TRBV7-8	once	TRBJ2-7	TGTGCCAGCAGCTTAATGGCCTCCGGTCCCTACGAGCAGTACTTC	CASSLMASGPYEQYF
TRBD1	TRBV5-1	few	TRBJ1-4	TGCGCCAGCAGCTCACCCGGGACAGGGAATGAAAAACTGTTTTTT	CASSSPGTGNEKLFF
-	TRBV20-1	-	TRBJ2-1	TGCAGTGCTAGAGATCTGAGGAGCGGGTACAATGAGCAGTTCTTC	CSARDLRSGYNEQFF
TRBD2	TRBV7-8	many	TRBJ2-3	TGTGCCAGCAGCTTACGACGGACTAGCGGACATAGCACAGATACGCAGTATTTT	CASSLRRTSGHSTDTQYF
TRBD2	TRBV4-3	-	TRBJ2-1	TGCGCCAGCAGCCAAGACCCCCCGAGGGCCTTAGCGGGAGGGAGGAATGAGCAGTTCTTC	CASSQDPPRALAGGRNEQFF
-	TRBV14	-	TRBJ1-2	TGTGCCAGCAGCCAAGGGGCTAACTATGGCTACACCTTC	CASSQGANYGYTF
TRBD1	TRBV7-2	-	TRBJ1-1	TGTGCCAGCAGCCTACCCCTGACAGGGTGGGGGATGGACACTGAAGCTTTCTTT	CASSLPLTGWGMDTEAFF
-	TRBV12-3/TRBV12-4	-	TRBJ1-6	TGTGCCAGCACCCGGACGGGCTCCCTCCACTTT	CASTRTGSLHF
-	TRBV11-2	few	TRBJ1-6	TGTGCCAGCAGCTCAGGATCCGGGCCGTCACCCCTCCACTTT	CASSSGSGPSPLHF
TRBD1	TRBV29-1	-	TRBJ2-6	TGCAGCGTTGCAGGGACAGGGGTGGCTGGGGCCAACGTCCTGACTTTC	CSVAGTGVAGANVLTF
-	TRBV7-6	-	TRBJ2-1	TGTGCCAGCAGCTTAGTGGGCGGGGAAGGAAATGAGCAGTTCTTC	CASSLVGGEGNEQFF
TRBD1	TRBV6-6	few	TRBJ1-4	TGTGCCAGCAGTTACCAGACAGGGGTTGGTGAAAAACTGTTTTTT	CASSYQTGVGEKLFF
-	TRBV6-8	few	TRBJ1-4	TGTGCCAGCCGTCGGGTGTCGACTAATGAAAAACTGTTTTTT	CASRRVSTNEKLFF
-	TRBV5-4	-	TRBJ1-5	TGTGCCAGCAGTGAGGGGCAGGATCAGCCCCAGCATTTT	CASSEGQDQPQHF
TRBD1	TRBV27	-	TRBJ1-3	TGTGCCAGCAGTCGAGGGGGCCTCGTTGGAAACACCATATATTTT	CASSRGGLVGNTIYF
TRBD1	TRBV12-3/TRBV12-4	-	TRBJ2-2	TGTGCCAGCAGTTTTAGTTGGGACAGGGTCCCCGGGGAGCTGTTTTTT	CASSFSWDRVPGELFF
-	TRBV7-6	few	TRBJ2-2	TGTGCCAGCAGCCCCGCGCCTGGCGGGACAGCCGGGGAGCTGTTTTTT	CASSPAPGGTAGELFF
-	TRBV7-9	-	TRBJ2-2	TGTGCCAGCAGCTCCCGAGGGCCTTCCGGGGAGCTGTTTTTT	CASSSRGPSGELFF
TRBD1	TRBV7-2	few	TRBJ2-2	TGTGCCAGCAGCTTAGTAGGCAGGGGGACCGGGGAGCTGTTTTTT	CASSLVGRGTGELFF
-	TRBV7-2	-	TRBJ2-3	TGTGCCAGCAGCCCCGCAGGACCGGATACGCAGTATTTT	CASSPAGPDTQYF
-	TRBV2	-	TRBJ1-3	TGTGCCAGCAGGCCAGCCAGTGGCCCGCGGGACACCATATATTTT	CASRPASGPRDTIYF
-	TRBV5-6	-	TRBJ2-1	TGTGCCAGCAGCTCCCAGGGGCGGGGAAGTGAGCAGTTCTTC	CASSSQGRGSEQFF
TRBD2	TRBV7-2	many	TRBJ2-1	TGTGCCAGCAGCTCCCTAGCGGGTGAGCAGTTCTTC	CASSSLAGEQFF
-	TRBV6-5	-	TRBJ1-3	TGTGCCAGCACTAACGACCTGGGAAACACCATATATTTT	CASTNDLGNTIYF
TRBD1	TRBV2	-	TRBJ1-2	TGTGCCAGCAGTGGCGGAGGGGGCTCGATTTATGGCTACACCTTC	CASSGGGGSIYGYTF
-	TRBV7-2	many	TRBJ2-7	TGTGCCAGCAGCTTAGCCGTTAGGGGTACCTACGAGCAGTACTTC	CASSLAVRGTYEQYF
-	TRBV7-2	few	TRBJ1-5	TGTGCCAGCAGCTTATTCGACGGAAACAATCAGCCCCAGCATTTT	CASSLFDGNNQPQHF
TRBD2	TRBV6-1	-	TRBJ2-5	TGTGCCAGCAGTGCTCTAGCGGGCTTCCAAGAGACCCAGTACTTC	CASSALAGFQETQYF
-	TRBV11-2	few	TRBJ2-1	TGTGCCAGCAGCCCACAACTGTCGGACAATCGGTTCTTC	CASSPQLSDNRFF
-	TRBV7-6	once	TRBJ2-7	TGTGTCAGCAGCCCGGGCCCTTCTACGCTACACGAGCAGTACTTC	CVSSPGPSTLHEQYF
-	TRBV6-2/TRBV6-3	-	TRBJ2-1	TGTGCCAGCAGTAAGGGACCCCGCTCCTACAATGAGCAGTTCTTC	CASSKGPRSYNEQFF